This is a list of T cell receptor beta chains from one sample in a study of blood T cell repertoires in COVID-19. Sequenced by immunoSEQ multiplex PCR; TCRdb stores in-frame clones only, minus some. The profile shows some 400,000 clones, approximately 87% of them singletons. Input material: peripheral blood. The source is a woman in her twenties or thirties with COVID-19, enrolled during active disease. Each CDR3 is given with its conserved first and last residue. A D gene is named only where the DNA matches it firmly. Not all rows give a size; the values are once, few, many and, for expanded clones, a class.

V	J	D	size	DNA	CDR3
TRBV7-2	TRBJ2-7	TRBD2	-	TGTGCCAGCAGCTTAGGCGGGAGTAGGGGCGAGCAGTACTTC	CASSLGGSRGEQYF
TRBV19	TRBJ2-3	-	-	TGTGCCAGTACTTCCTCCGGGACTCCTGCGTTAACCCAGTATTTT	CASTSSGTPALTQYF
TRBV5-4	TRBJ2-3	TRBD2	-	TGTGCCAGCAGCTCCCTCAGCGGGAGGGGGGTTGGAGGTACGCAGTATTTT	CASSSLSGRGVGGTQYF
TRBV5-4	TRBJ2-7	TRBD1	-	TGTGCCAGCACCGTGACAGGGGGGCCATACGAGCAGTACTTC	CASTVTGGPYEQYF
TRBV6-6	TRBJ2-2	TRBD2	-	TGTGCCAGCAGCCGACCTACTAGCGGGAGTAACACCGGGGAGCTGTTTTTT	CASSRPTSGSNTGELFF
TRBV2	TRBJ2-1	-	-	TGTGCCAGCAGTGAGACATCCTACAATGAGCAGTTCTTC	CASSETSYNEQFF
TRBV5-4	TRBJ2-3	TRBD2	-	TGTGCCAGCAGCTTAGGATTGAGCGGGGCCACAGATACGCAGTATTTT	CASSLGLSGATDTQYF
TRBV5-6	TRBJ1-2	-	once	TGTGCCAGCACTCAAGGTGGTTTGCCAGGAATGGACTATGGCTACACCTTC	CASTQGGLPGMDYGYTF
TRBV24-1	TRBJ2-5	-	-	TGTGCCACCAGTGATTTGACGGGACTCCCCCAAGAGACCCAGTACTTC	CATSDLTGLPQETQYF
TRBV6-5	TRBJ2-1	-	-	TGTGCCAGCCAATCTAGCGCGAGCTCCTACAATGAGCAGTTCTTC	CASQSSASSYNEQFF
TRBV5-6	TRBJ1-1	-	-	TGTGCCAGCAGCTCGACAGGTATAGAGGGGACTGAAGCTTTCTTT	CASSSTGIEGTEAFF
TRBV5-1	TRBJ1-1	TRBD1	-	TGCGCCAGCAGCCCTGAGGGGGCCGGGACTGAAGCTTTCTTT	CASSPEGAGTEAFF
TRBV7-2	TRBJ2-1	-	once	TGTGCCAGCAGCTTAGAGCACCCCTTGCCCTCGTTCTTC	CASSLEHPLPSFF
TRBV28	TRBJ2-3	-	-	TGTGCCAGCAGTTTATGGGCCAGCACAGATACGCAGTATTTT	CASSLWASTDTQYF
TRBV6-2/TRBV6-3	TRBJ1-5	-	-	TGTGCCAGCAGTATCGGGGATCAGGCCCAGCATTTT	CASSIGDQAQHF
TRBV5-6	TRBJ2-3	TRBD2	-	TGTGCCAGCAGCTCGCCTATAGCGGGAGGAACCACAGATACGCAGTATTTT	CASSSPIAGGTTDTQYF
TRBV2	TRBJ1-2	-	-	TGTGCCAGCAGTTTAGAGGCGAAGGGCTACACCTTC	CASSLEAKGYTF
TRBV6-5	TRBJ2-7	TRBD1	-	TGTGCCAGCAGCCCGGACAGGGCAAGCTCCTACGAGCAGTACTTC	CASSPDRASSYEQYF
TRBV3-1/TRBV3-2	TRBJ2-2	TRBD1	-	TGTGCCAGCAGCCAACCGACAGGGGTGGCCGGGGAGCTGTTTTTT	CASSQPTGVAGELFF
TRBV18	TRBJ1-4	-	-	TGTGCCAGCTCACGAAGACAGATATCTAATGAAAAACTGTTTTTT	CASSRRQISNEKLFF
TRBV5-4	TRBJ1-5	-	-	TGTGCCAGCAGCGCTGGCCTTCCGGGAAGCAATCAGCCCCAGCATTTT	CASSAGLPGSNQPQHF
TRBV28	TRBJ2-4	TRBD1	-	TGTGCCAGCAGGGGGGACAGCGTCAAAAACATTCAGTACTTC	CASRGDSVKNIQYF
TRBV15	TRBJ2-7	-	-	TGTGCCACCAGCAGAGATATCACCAGCTACGAGCAGTACTTC	CATSRDITSYEQYF
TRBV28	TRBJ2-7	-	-	TGTGCCAGCAGTTTACAGATCTCCTACGAGCAGTACTTC	CASSLQISYEQYF
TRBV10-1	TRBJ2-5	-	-	TGCGCCAGCAGCCGCGACATACAGACCCAGTACTTC	CASSRDIQTQYF
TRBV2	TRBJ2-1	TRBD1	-	TGTGCCGGCGGGACAGGGCGGTTAGATGAGCAGTTCTTC	CAGGTGRLDEQFF
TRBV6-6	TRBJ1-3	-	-	TGTGCCAGCAGTTACTCGCCCAGGGGAAACACCATATATTTT	CASSYSPRGNTIYF
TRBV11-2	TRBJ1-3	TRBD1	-	TGTGCCAGCAGCTCAGACTACAGGGGGCCTGGAAACACCATATATTTT	CASSSDYRGPGNTIYF
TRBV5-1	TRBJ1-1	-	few	TGCGCCAGCAGCCAAGGGGTCAGGCCCATGTCCGCTGAAGCTTTCTTT	CASSQGVRPMSAEAFF
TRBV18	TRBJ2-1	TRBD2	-	TGTGCCAGCTCACCGGGGACTACCTACAATGAGCAGTTCTTC	CASSPGTTYNEQFF
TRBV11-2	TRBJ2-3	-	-	TGTGCCAGCATCCCTAGAGGGGCGGGATCGGCAGATACGCAGTATTTT	CASIPRGAGSADTQYF
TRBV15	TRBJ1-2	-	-	TGTGCCACCAGCAGAGATTATATTTCAGAGGGAGGGGCCTTC	CATSRDYISEGGAF
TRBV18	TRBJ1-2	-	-	TGTGCCAGCTCACCCAAACAGAGAGAACTGTACTATGGCTACACCTTC	CASSPKQRELYYGYTF
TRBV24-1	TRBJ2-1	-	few	TGTGCCACCAGTGATCCCCGACCGGGGGAGCGGCAGTTCTTC	CATSDPRPGERQFF
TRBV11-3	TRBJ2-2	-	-	TGTGCCAGCAGCTTAGCGGGAGAAGCCGGGGAGCTGTTTTTT	CASSLAGEAGELFF
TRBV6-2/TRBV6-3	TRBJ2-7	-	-	TGTGCCAGCAGTTCCCAGGGAACCTACGAGCAGTACTTC	CASSSQGTYEQYF
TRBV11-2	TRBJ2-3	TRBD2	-	TGTGCCAGCAGCTTATACATGTGGGAGGGGACAGATACGCAGTATTTT	CASSLYMWEGTDTQYF
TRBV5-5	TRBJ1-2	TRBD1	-	TGTGCCAGCAGCCCTGGACAGGCCATAGGGGCTAACTATGGCTACACCTTC	CASSPGQAIGANYGYTF
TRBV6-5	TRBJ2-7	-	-	TGTGCCAGCAGTCGGGGGTTCGAGCAGTACTTC	CASSRGFEQYF
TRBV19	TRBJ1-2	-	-	TGTGCCAGTAGTTTGGACACTAACTATGGCTACACCTTC	CASSLDTNYGYTF
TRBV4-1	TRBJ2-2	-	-	TGCGCCAGCAGCCAAGTGGATCTGGGCATAAACACCGGGGAGCTGTTTTTT	CASSQVDLGINTGELFF
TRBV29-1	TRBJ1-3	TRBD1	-	TGCAGCGGGGCGGACAGGGGTGGAAACACCATATATTTT	CSGADRGGNTIYF
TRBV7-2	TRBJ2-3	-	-	TGTGCCAGCAGCTTAGATGCGTATACGCAGTATTTT	CASSLDAYTQYF
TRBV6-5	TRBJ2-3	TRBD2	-	TGTGCCAGCAGTTATTTAACTAGCGGGAGCACAGATACGCAGTATTTT	CASSYLTSGSTDTQYF
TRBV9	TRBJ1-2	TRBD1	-	TGTGCCAGCAGTTCTGATATCGGGACAGTCCTCTACACCTTC	CASSSDIGTVLYTF
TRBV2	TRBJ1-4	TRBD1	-	TGTGCCAGCAGGGCCGGGACAGGGGACGAAAAACTGTTTTTT	CASRAGTGDEKLFF
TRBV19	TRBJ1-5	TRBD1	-	TGTGCCAGTAGAAGGACAGGTAGCAATCAGCCCCAGCATTTT	CASRRTGSNQPQHF
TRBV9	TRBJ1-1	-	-	TGTGCCAGCAGCGCCGGTGAGGCACCTGAAGCTTTCTTT	CASSAGEAPEAFF
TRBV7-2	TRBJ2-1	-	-	TGTGCCAGCAGCTTATCTGCCTACAATGAGCAGTTCTTC	CASSLSAYNEQFF
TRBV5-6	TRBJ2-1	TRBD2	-	TGTGCCAGCAGCCCCGGGACTAGCTTGTCCTACAATGAGCAGTTCTTC	CASSPGTSLSYNEQFF